Shown below are 31 T cell receptor beta chains from a single sample sequenced in a study of blood T cell repertoires in COVID-19. Using immunoSEQ multiplex PCR, the repertoire was profiled, and TCRdb retains in-frame clones only, with some absent. The sample lists 300,000 to 400,000 clones, about 88% seen once, with 2.6% in the top ten. The sample taken for sequencing was PBMCs or T cells enriched from blood (not recorded which). All receptors come from a man aged 55 to 70 who had recovered from COVID-19.

Here the CDR3 DNA reads TGTGCCATCGCTAGCGGGAGGGCCTCGGAGACCCAGTACTTC. Protein sequence: CAIASGRASETQYF. The chain couples TRBV10-3 to TRBJ2-5, with 12 bases fitting TRBD2. The trim removed 8 bases at V and 5 bases at J, leaving 6 bases unmatched. Germline V gene lookup returns CDR1 ENHRY and CDR2 SYGVKD. The CDR3 contains 14 residues.

The chain recombines TRBV6-2 or TRBV6-3 with TRBJ1-1; 7 bases fit TRBD1. The J segment lost 6 bases and the V segment lost 0 bases, leaving 1 base of the junction unmatched. In germline, CDR1 is MNHEY, CDR2 SVGEGT. This CDR3 is built from 13 residues. CDR3 protein: CASSYSGTAEAFF. The CDR3 DNA is TGTGCCAGCAGTTACTCCGGGACAGCTGAAGCTTTCTTT.

This clone was detected once. The chain combines TRBV6-2 or TRBV6-3 with TRBJ1-2; no clear D gene. In germline, CDR1 is MNHEY, CDR2 SVGEGT. The CDR3 runs to 14 residues. V shed 5 bases and J shed 4 bases, with 14 bases lying between them. CDR3 protein: CASSPRALGYGYTF. The CDR3 coding sequence is TGTGCCAGCAGTCCGCGGGCGCTGGGCTATGGCTACACCTTC.

V and J are TRBV7-8 and TRBJ1-3, with TRBD1 identical over 7 bases. This CDR3 has 20 amino acids. In germline, CDR1 is SGHVS, CDR2 FQNEAQ. The trim removed 6 bases at V and 4 bases at J, leaving 24 bases unmatched. CDR3 amino acids: CASSEVGRTGGFLRGNTIYF. The CDR3 DNA reads TGTGCCAGCAGTGAGGTCGGGCGGACAGGAGGCTTTCTAAGGGGAAACACCATATATTTT.

The CDR3 sequence: CASSLTGLAVTDTQYF. The CDR3 region has the DNA TGTGCCAGCAGCCTAACGGGACTAGCGGTCACAGATACGCAGTATTTT. This chain joins TRBV3-1 (or the pseudogene TRBV3-2) and TRBJ2-3; 11 bases line up with TRBD2. CDR3 length equals 16 residues. J gave up 2 bases and V 4 bases, and 5 bases lay outside the gene matches. Germline CDR1 and CDR2: LGHDT and YNNKEL (reference sequence).

The chain carries TRBV7-2 and TRBJ2-7, with TRBD1 matching over 7 bases. The length of the CDR3 is 14 residues. V lost 1 base to trimming and J lost 3 bases; unmatched junction nucleotides: 3. CDR1 is SGHTA, CDR2 FQGNSA, per germline. CDR3 sequence (DNA): TGTGCCAGCAGCTTAGAGGCAGGGGGCTACGAGCAGTACTTC. Translating gives CASSLEAGGYEQYF.

The chain links TRBV11-1 to TRBJ2-7; 8 nucleotides agree with TRBD2. Trimming cost V 3 bases and J 3 bases; bases outside gene matches: 10. There are 16 residues in the CDR3. Germline V gene data show CDR1 as SGHAT and CDR2 as FQDESV (reference sequence). The CDR3 here is CASSFGGSGGYYEQYF. DNA of the CDR3: TGTGCCAGCAGCTTTGGCGGAAGCGGGGGTTACTACGAGCAGTACTTC.

This clone was observed a few times. The chain couples TRBV7-2 to TRBJ2-7; a possible D gene is TRBD1 (6 bases). Germline CDR1 and CDR2: SGHTA and FQGNSA. With 3 bases removed from V and 4 bases from J, the gap between germline ends came to 19 bases. The CDR3 is made up of 16 amino acids. CDR3 sequence (DNA): TGTGCCAGCAGCTTCCGTCTAGCAGGGGCGCGATACGAGCAGTACTTC. Its translation: CASSFRLAGARYEQYF.

The chain joins TRBV6-2 or TRBV6-3 to TRBJ1-6; D gene uncertain. CDR1 and CDR2 from the germline V gene are MNHEY and SVGEGT. The CDR3 consists of 13 residues. V dropped 0 bases and J dropped 9 bases, with 6 bases sitting between them. CDR3 in DNA: TGTGCCAGCAGTTACTCGAGAAGTTCACCCCTCCACTTT. Translated, it gives CASSYSRSSPLHF.

This clone turned up a few times. The V call is TRBV7-9, the J call TRBJ2-1; TRBD1 might be the D (6 bases). The CDR3 spans 16 residues. Germline CDR1 reads SEHNR; CDR2 reads FQNEAQ (reference sequence). V dropped 5 bases and J dropped 3 bases, with 17 bases sitting between them. The CDR3: CASSITTGTIYNEQFF. In nucleotides, the CDR3 is TGTGCCAGCAGCATAACGACAGGAACCATCTACAATGAGCAGTTCTTC.

This clone is a singleton in its sample. This chain joins TRBV30 and TRBJ1-4, with D tentatively TRBD1 (6 bases). CDR1 is GTSNPN, CDR2 SVGIG, per germline (reference sequence). The CDR3 has 16 amino acids. The germline V and J ends were trimmed by 0 bases and 10 bases, with 21 bases remaining between them. The CDR3 DNA is TGTGCCTGGAGTGTACTAGGGGTAGGGGGATCGGGAAAACTGTTTTTT. Encoded protein: CAWSVLGVGGSGKLFF.

The rearrangement links TRBV7-9 to TRBJ1-1; D is unclear. The V gene's germline CDR1 is SEHNR and CDR2 FQNEAQ (reference sequence). Trimming left V 3 bases short and J 6 bases short, with 17 bases between. The CDR3 runs to 15 residues. The CDR3 loop reads CASSFGEPAAAEAFF. CDR3 DNA: TGTGCCAGCAGCTTCGGGGAACCGGCTGCAGCTGAAGCTTTCTTT. The full variable domain, in which reference TRBV7-9 and TRBJ1-1 provide the parts outside the CDR3, is DTGVSQNPRHKITKRGQNVTFRCDPISEHNRLYWYRQTLGQGPEFLTYFQNEAQLEKSRLLSDRFSAERPKGSFSTLEIQRTEQGDSAMYLCASSFGEPAAAEAFFGQGTRLTVV.

The rearrangement uses TRBV11-2 and TRBJ2-5; tentative D call: TRBD1 (6 bases). This CDR3 contains 14 residues. Trimming took 3 bases from V and 3 from J, leaving 11 bases between them. The V gene's germline CDR1 is SGHAT and CDR2 FQNNGV. Here the CDR3 DNA reads TGTGCCAGCAGCTTCCTGGACAGAAAAGAGACCCAGTACTTC. Protein product: CASSFLDRKETQYF.

CDR3 residues: CAIRGGSTDTQYF. The CDR3 nucleotides are TGTGCCATCAGGGGGGGAAGCACAGATACGCAGTATTTT. The chain has TRBV10-3 and TRBJ2-3; weak D call: TRBD2 (6 bases). Germline V lookup: CDR1 ENHRY, CDR2 SYGVKD. CDR3 length equals 13 residues. V lost 6 bases and J 0 bases, leaving 7 bases between the germline ends.

This rearrangement joins TRBV24-1 to TRBJ2-5, with 9 nucleotides matching TRBD1. The V segment lost 3 bases and the J segment 0 bases; nucleotides outside the gene matches: 1. Germline V gene sequence: CDR1 KGHDR, CDR2 SFDVKD. The CDR3 covers 15 residues. The CDR3 region is CATSDTGGDQETQYF. The CDR3 DNA sequence: TGTGCCACCAGTGATACAGGGGGCGACCAAGAGACCCAGTACTTC.

V gene TRBV5-1 combines with J gene TRBJ1-5; TRBD1 aligns across 7 bases. Germline values: CDR1 SGHRS, CDR2 YFSETQ. This CDR3 spans 16 amino acids. V trimming: 4 bases; J trimming: 6 bases; junction bases outside the gene matches: 13. Here the CDR3 reads CASSTILPGGGQPQHF. CDR3 in DNA: TGCGCCAGCAGCACAATACTCCCAGGGGGTGGTCAGCCCCAGCATTTT.

The rearrangement joins TRBV6-5 to TRBJ1-1, with a weak D call TRBD1 (6 bases). V was shortened by 2 bases and J by 4 bases, with 11 bases between the two germline ends. Germline V gives CDR1 MNHEY, CDR2 SVGAGI. The CDR3 has 14 residues. The DNA for the CDR3 is TGTGCCAGCAGTTACCCGGAAGGGGGCACTGAAGCTTTCTTT. This gives the protein CASSYPEGGTEAFF.

In regard to this clone: The same CDR3 arises from other DNA sequences in this sample as well. This rearrangement joins TRBV11-3 to TRBJ1-6, with TRBD1 matching 9 bases. J was trimmed by 8 bases and V by 4 bases; bases with no gene match: 3. This CDR3 is 14 amino acids long. The germline V gene encodes CDR1 SGHNT and CDR2 YENEEA. The CDR3: CASSSGQGDSPLHF. As DNA, the CDR3 is TGTGCCAGCAGCTCGGGACAGGGCGATTCACCCCTCCACTTT.

Concerning this clone itself: The same CDR3 also results from other DNA sequences found in this sample. The chain uses TRBV2 and TRBJ1-2; 8 positions agree with TRBD1. Trimming at V came to 4 bases and at J to 2 bases, leaving 3 bases not matched to a gene. This CDR3 comprises 14 residues. Germline V lookup: CDR1 SNHLY, CDR2 FYNNEI. The CDR3 sequence is CASSAGTGNYGYTF. CDR3 nucleotide sequence: TGTGCCAGCAGTGCTGGGACAGGCAACTATGGCTACACCTTC. Filled out from reference TRBV2 and TRBJ1-2, the complete variable domain reads EPEVTQTPSHQVTQMGQEVILRCVPISNHLYFYWYRQILGQKVEFLVSFYNNEISEKSEIFDDQFSVERPDGSNFTLKIRSTKLEDSAMYFCASSAGTGNYGYTFGSGTRLTVV.

CDR3 residues: CASSPGQGGQETQYF. Written as DNA, the CDR3 is TGTGCCAGCAGCCCCGGGCAGGGTGGGCAAGAGACCCAGTACTTC. The rearrangement uses TRBV7-3 and TRBJ2-5; a weak D match, TRBD1 (5 bases). Germline V gene data show CDR1 as SGHTA and CDR2 as FQGTGA. The CDR3 totals 15 residues. Between the trimmed V and J ends, which lost 5 bases and 2 bases, there was a span of 15 bases.

This clone has just a few counts. The chain couples TRBV5-1 to TRBJ1-1; tentative D call: TRBD1 (5 bases). CDR1 SGHRS and CDR2 YFSETQ come from the germline V gene. The CDR3 loop spans 13 amino acids. V was shortened by 2 bases and J by 3 bases, with 8 bases between the two germline ends. CDR3 sequence (DNA): TGCGCCAGCAGCTTTGACAGAGACACTGAAGCTTTCTTT. It encodes CASSFDRDTEAFF.

The CDR3 DNA sequence: TGTGCCACCAGCTCGGTGCGAGGGTCCCATCAGCCCCAGCATTTT. This sequence encodes CATSSVRGSHQPQHF. The genes are TRBV15 and TRBJ1-5; no firm D call. V was clipped by 5 bases and J by 5 bases, with 16 bases between them. Germline values: CDR1 LNHNV, CDR2 YYDKDF (reference sequence). The CDR3 contains 15 residues.

This rearrangement joins TRBV6-5 to TRBJ1-2; TRBD1 is a possible D gene (5 bases). Germline CDR1 MNHEY, CDR2 SVGAGI. CDR3 length: 13 amino acids. With 4 bases removed from V and 4 bases from J, the gap between germline ends came to 10 bases. The DNA for the CDR3 is TGTGCCAGCAGTTTCGGACACCTCTATGGCTACACCTTC. It yields the protein CASSFGHLYGYTF.

The chain combines TRBV19 with TRBJ1-1; D might be TRBD1 (6 bases). Trimming removed 4 bases at V and 5 bases at J, with 11 bases between. CDR1 is LNHDA, CDR2 SQIVND, per germline (reference sequence). CDR3 length: 13 residues. The CDR3 protein is CASSSSGETEAFF. The DNA for the CDR3 is TGTGCCAGTAGTAGTTCAGGGGAAACTGAAGCTTTCTTT.

This chain uses TRBV12-3 or TRBV12-4 with TRBJ1-5; D is possibly TRBD1 (5 bases). The V gene lost 7 bases and the J gene lost 7 bases, with 14 bases spanning the gap. This CDR3 has 13 amino acids. The chain's CDR3 is CASMFGGRQPQHF. In nucleotides, the CDR3 is TGTGCCAGCATGTTCGGGGGAAGGCAGCCCCAGCATTTT.

This chain joins TRBV19 and TRBJ1-5; D is unresolved. The CDR3 extends over 14 amino acids. V lost 11 bases and J 0 bases, leaving 14 bases between the germline ends. Looked up from germline, CDR1 is LNHDA and CDR2 is SQIVND (reference sequence). The CDR3 DNA sequence: TGTGCCGGATCACCAGGAGGTAGCAATCAGCCCCAGCATTTT. It yields the protein CAGSPGGSNQPQHF.

The chain uses TRBV14 and TRBJ1-1; a possible D gene is TRBD1 (5 bases). Trimming took 0 bases from V and 4 from J, leaving 12 bases between them. This CDR3 comprises 15 residues. CDR1 and CDR2 from the germline V gene are SGHDN and FVKESK. CDR3 sequence: CASSQDGWGGTEAFF. CDR3 nucleotide sequence: TGTGCCAGCAGCCAAGACGGGTGGGGGGGCACTGAAGCTTTCTTT.

The chain couples TRBV6-5 to TRBJ1-1; possible D gene TRBD1, 6 bases. The CDR3 runs to 14 residues. Germline V gene lookup returns CDR1 MNHEY and CDR2 SVGAGI. V was shortened by 7 bases and J by 2 bases, with 14 bases between the two germline ends. The CDR3: CASNTPGVNTEAFF. In nucleotides, the CDR3 is TGTGCCAGCAACACGCCAGGGGTCAACACTGAAGCTTTCTTT.

The chain carries TRBV30 and TRBJ1-3; D gene ambiguous. The germline V and J ends were trimmed by 5 bases and 0 bases, with 8 bases remaining between them. The germline V gene has CDR1 GTSNPN and CDR2 SVGIG (reference sequence). This CDR3 contains 13 residues. The CDR3 loop reads CAWAEDSGNTIYF. Here the CDR3 DNA reads TGTGCCTGGGCGGAGGACTCTGGAAACACCATATATTTT.

The genes are TRBV6-5 and TRBJ1-1; D uncertain. The ends were cut back, 10 bases at V and 0 bases at J, with 9 bases in the middle. This CDR3 region has 12 residues. Germline values: CDR1 MNHEY, CDR2 SVGAGI. This CDR3 is CATRVMNTEAFF. In DNA form, the CDR3 reads TGTGCCACCCGCGTCATGAACACTGAAGCTTTCTTT.

V and J are TRBV9 and TRBJ1-1; D uncertain. The CDR3 is 13 amino acids. The germline CDR1 and CDR2 sequences are SGDLS and YYNGEE. Between the trimmed V and J ends, which lost 1 base and 0 bases, there was a span of 4 bases. CDR3 in amino acids: CASSVFMNTEAFF. CDR3 nucleotide sequence: TGTGCCAGCAGCGTATTCATGAACACTGAAGCTTTCTTT.